The present entry profiles one T cell receptor (beta chain) with its context. Its antigen is currently unknown. Germline CDR1 LNHDA, CDR2 SQIVND (reference sequence). Trimming cost V 2 bases and J 5 bases; bases outside gene matches: 0. CDR3 length equals 13 residues. The sample comes from a study of PD-1 blockade in classical Hodgkin lymphoma. Study-wide results and limits: Healthy donors were reported to have higher baseline TCR diversity than newly diagnosed patients. Factors driving the repertoire differences, possibly disease activity or prior therapy, remain undefined.

Time point defined: newly diagnosed, previously untreated cHL patient sample. PBMCs from patients with newly diagnosed, untreated classical Hodgkin lymphoma served as a comparison group for the relapsed/refractory trial patients. The table came from immunoSEQ multiplex PCR; TCRdb's copy has only in-frame clones and leaves some out. The sample consists of roughly 68,000 clones, roughly 92% of them appearing once. This sequence was found in a human donor with classical Hodgkin lymphoma. This rearrangement joins TRBV19 to TRBJ2-3, with 8 bases lining up with TRBD2. Sequencing was done on a sample of peripheral blood mononuclear cells (PBMCs). The CDR3 region is CASSIRGGDTQYF. CDR3 in DNA: TGTGCCAGTAGTATACGGGGGGGAGATACGCAGTATTTT.